The entry below gives a single T cell receptor beta chain sequence along with its context. Which antigen it targets is not known. No per-base quality is available; no much larger clone lies one base away. The data belong to a study of shared clonotypes between healthy human individuals (dated by TCRdb to about 2020). A note on the overall study: Three men and a couple of women, aged 18 to 49 years, made up the cohort. For each donor, CD4 naive and CD4 memory were each given three plates, CD8 naive was given two plates, and CD8 memory was given one plate. To increase sequencing depth and limit assay-specific biases, TCR repertoire library preparation and sequencing were carried out by different laboratories using diverse techniques. To estimate repertoire size and how much clonotype sharing occurs between individuals, the study deeply sequenced the blood TCR repertoires of several healthy adults. Each donor's leukapheresis produced roughly between roughly 0.85 and 9.5 billion PBMCs.

The germline V gene specifies SGHTA as CDR1 and FQGNSA as CDR2. V and J lose 0 bases and 4 bases, and a span of 15 bases separates them. The CDR3 runs 16 residues from the cysteine to the phenylalanine. The sequence is cut down to CDR3 DNA, 48 bases in frame from base 1. Using the deep immunoSEQ assay, TCR CDR3 regions were amplified from genomic DNA by multiplex PCR. For each cell subset, the extracted genomic DNA was distributed evenly across all wells of several immunoSEQ 96-well plates, and each plate served as one replicate. For sorted subsets, around 200 ng genomic DNA, equal to tens of thousands of T cell genomes, was loaded into each replicate PCR. Purified libraries were measured with a Qubit 3.0 fluorometer, size-checked on a Bioanalyzer 2100, and measured again with the KAPA Library Quantification kit. Every immunoSEQ 96-well plate was sequenced on a separate single-read 150-cycle Illumina NextSeq 550 flow cell. In the source study's methods: Because the immunoSEQ output held only junctional sequences and lacked quality scores, the filtering could not match the filtering applied to full-length reads. Sequences were annotated with PyIR, a Python wrapper for IgBLAST v1.9, and V/J genes and CDR3 were assigned using IMGT germline references. Reads were removed for weak V/J assignments (E-value above 1e-6), missing CDR3, stop codons, out-of-frame junctions, or ambiguous translated residues. V3J clonotypes were defined as sequences sharing the same inferred V gene, J gene, and CDR3 amino acid sequence. The percentage overlap between two repertoires was calculated by dividing the number of shared unique clonotypes by the size of the smaller repertoire. Three approaches were used to assess repertoire richness: RTK rarefaction, the Chao1 estimator, and Recon v2.1 estimates of unobserved clonotypes. Generation probabilities were computed with OLGA for all TCRbeta clonotypes obtained by the gDNA method from several donors. The table comes from immuneACCESS by way of TCRdb, which keeps in-frame sequences with V and J called. Part of the clones is missing from these tables; in studies checked, under half for an unresolved V gene and the rest for unknown reasons. V and J calls and clone size are given by that table; D and trimming were obtained from the DNA. The sample includes about 2.2 million clones, with 90% to 95% observed a single time. The ten largest clones capture 1.5% to 2% of the sample.

General findings and caveats noted by the study authors: The small number of donors limited the genetic and exposure-history diversity represented. Estimated clonotype richness was generally larger for naive than for memory subsets. Clonotypes shared by all four sorted-subset donors showed higher generation probabilities than non-shared clonotypes. Sampling was restricted to blood, and TCR repertoires in tissues likely differ from the TCR repertoires found in blood. Across a few donors, about 4.5% of naive CD4, roughly 3.5% of naive CD8, roughly 2.3% of memory CD4, and approximately 0.42% of memory CD8 clonotypes were shared. Pairwise subsampling led to the expectation that sequencing depth would affect the degree of clonotype sharing among donors. Even with the large sequencing depth, rarefaction of the sorted-subset datasets indicated that sequencing was incomplete.

CD8 naive samples were obtained by positive selection for CCR7 among CD45RO-negative cells, yielding a CD45RA+CCR7+ population from which TemRA cells were excluded. Donors were healthy HIV-negative adults with no recently reported acute infections or vaccinations. Only Caucasian adults living in Nashville, Tennessee, USA were represented among the donors. After blood collection by leukapheresis, PBMCs were isolated using Ficoll-Histopaque density gradient centrifugation and then cryopreserved in the vapor phase of liquid nitrogen. Analytical flow cytometry was used to check the purity and quantity of each magnetically sorted T cell population. From each sorted fraction, genomic DNA was isolated and quantified by UV absorbance on a Nanodrop 2000c.

The sequence was collected from a man younger than 35 in good health. Some clones in this sample may be carry-over from other donors' samples. The sequenced sample was naive CD8+ T cells from PBMCs. Read against the paper, the sample's cell subset or site label means: CD45RA+CCR7+. The receptor chain draws on TRBV7-2 and TRBJ1-2, with no confident D gene call. CDR3 region: CASSLAGRQAFYGYTF. Read as DNA, the sequence is TGTGCCAGCAGCTTAGCTGGCAGACAAGCCTTCTATGGCTACACCTTC.